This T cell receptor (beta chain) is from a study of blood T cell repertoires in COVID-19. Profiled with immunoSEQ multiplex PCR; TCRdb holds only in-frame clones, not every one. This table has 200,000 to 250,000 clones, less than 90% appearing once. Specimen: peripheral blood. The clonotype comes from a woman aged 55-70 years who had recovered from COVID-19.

In nucleotides, the CDR3 is TGCAGCGTTTCACCGGGGAACACTGAAGCTTTCTTT. Translation: CSVSPGNTEAFF. The rearrangement uses TRBV29-1 and TRBJ1-1; no definite D call. This CDR3 spans 12 amino acids. Germline lookup yields CDR1 SQVTM and CDR2 ANQGSEA. The V gene lost 5 bases and the J gene lost 1 base, with 8 bases spanning the gap.